Described below is a single T cell receptor beta chain sequence and its context. Antigen specificity is unknown. The data were produced by immunoSEQ multiplex PCR, yet TCRdb's version contains in-frame clones alone and is incomplete. The profile shows over 10,000 clones, approximately 84% of them singletons. These data are taken from a study of graft-versus-host responses after intestinal transplantation. Background on the study: Uniformly, recipients were administered anti-thymocyte globulin induction with subsequent tacrolimus and steroids for approximately three years. Findings and limits, study-wide: Across patients carrying graft-donor T cell macrochimerism, allografts held high graft-versus-host to host-versus-graft clonal ratios. Recipient-marrow GvH clones were detected, some having first appeared in ileum or blood. GvH clone levels peaked in circulation, and this peak was associated with early post-transplant HvG declines.

Trimming removed 5 bases at V and 1 base at J, with 8 bases between. Germline V gene sequence: CDR1 SEHNR, CDR2 FQNEAQ (reference sequence). The CDR3 sequence is 13 residues long. The sequence derives from a human patient who received an intestinal transplant, so some T cells may come from the graft donor. The sample consisted of PBMCs, taken after intestinal transplantation. The V call is TRBV7-9, the J call TRBJ2-5; D is uncertain. CDR3 DNA: TGTGCCAGCAGCCAACCCGGCCAAGAGACCCAGTACTTC. Translated: CASSQPGQETQYF.